The source of this T cell receptor beta chain is a study of cytomegalovirus exposure and HLA in healthy donors. Overall study findings and caveats: Researchers catalogued about 150 TCR beta chains as cytomegalovirus-associated.

It was with 60 Vbeta and 13 Jbeta primers that the PCR ran. Clones were read by immunoSEQ multiplex PCR, and TCRdb kept only the in-frame ones, dropping some. This sample has 140,000 to 150,000 clones; around three quarters occur once, and the top ten carry about 2%. CDR1 is MDHEN and CDR2 is SYDVKM in the germline V gene. The CDR3 runs 14 residues. The V gene lost 8 bases and the J gene lost 4 bases, with 17 bases spanning the gap. This clone has just a few counts. The antigen is unknown. Each donor was nominally healthy when sampled (though unrecorded immune exposures were likely). This TCR derives from a woman in her fifties or sixties in good health and CMV-seropositive. The material sequenced was PBMCs. This rearrangement joins TRBV28 to TRBJ1-1; D gene ambiguous. The CDR3 bases are TGTGCCAGCCGACGGAGATCCTGGAGCACTGAAGCTTTCTTT. Protein: CASRRRSWSTEAFF.